This section outlines one T cell receptor beta chain sequence together with its context. The antigen remains unidentified. The sample comes from a study of T cells after yellow fever vaccination. The study's findings and limits: When the response was secondary, it was weaker but reached its peak faster, day 5 versus 15. A small share of clonotypes appeared in both CD4 and CD8 compartments.

This CDR3 has 12 residues. The V end lost 9 bases, the J end lost 7 bases, and 14 bases lay between the germline ends. Germline V lookup: CDR1 SGHNT, CDR2 YYREEE (reference sequence). TCRdb ran MiXCR on the 5' RACE reads and lists one entry per CDR3 protein. Among under 150,000 distinct CDR3 sequences listed, roughly 15% were seen once. The chain employs TRBV5-4 and TRBJ2-1, with no clear D. The sample was CD8+ T cells sorted from PBMCs, taken 5 days after the yellow fever booster vaccination. This TCR was recovered from a man aged 18 to 30 who received the YFV17D yellow fever vaccine. The CDR3 bases are TGTGCCATCCGCACCTCCTGGAATGAGCAGTTCTTC. This codes for CAIRTSWNEQFF.